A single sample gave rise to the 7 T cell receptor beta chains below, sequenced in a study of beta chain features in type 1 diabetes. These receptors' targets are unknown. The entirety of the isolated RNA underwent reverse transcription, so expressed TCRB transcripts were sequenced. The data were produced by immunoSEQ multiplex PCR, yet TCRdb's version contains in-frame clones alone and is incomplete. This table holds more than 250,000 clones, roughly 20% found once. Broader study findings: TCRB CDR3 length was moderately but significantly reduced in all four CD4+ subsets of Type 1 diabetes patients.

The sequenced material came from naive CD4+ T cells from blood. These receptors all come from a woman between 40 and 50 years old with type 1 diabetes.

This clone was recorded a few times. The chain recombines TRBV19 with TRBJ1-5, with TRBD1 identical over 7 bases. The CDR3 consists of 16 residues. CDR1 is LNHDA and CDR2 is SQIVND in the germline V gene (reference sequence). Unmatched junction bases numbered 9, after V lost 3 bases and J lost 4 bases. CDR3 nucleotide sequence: TGTGCCAGTAGTATCCGCCTCGGGACAGAAAATCAGCCCCAGCATTTT. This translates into CASSIRLGTENQPQHF.

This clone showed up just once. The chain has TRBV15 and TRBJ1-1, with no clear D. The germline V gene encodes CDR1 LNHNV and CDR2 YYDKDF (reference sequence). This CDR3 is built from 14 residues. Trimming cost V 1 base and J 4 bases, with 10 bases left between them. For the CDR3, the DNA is TGTGCCACCAGCAGAGTCTTATCAGGCACTGAAGCTTTCTTT. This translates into CATSRVLSGTEAFF.

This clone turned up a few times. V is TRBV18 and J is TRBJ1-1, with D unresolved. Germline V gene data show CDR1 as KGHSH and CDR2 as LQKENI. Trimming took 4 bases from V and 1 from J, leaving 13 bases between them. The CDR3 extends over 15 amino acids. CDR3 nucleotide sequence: TGTGCCAGCTCACTCGGCTTGGGAGGGAACACTGAAGCTTTCTTT. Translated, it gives CASSLGLGGNTEAFF.

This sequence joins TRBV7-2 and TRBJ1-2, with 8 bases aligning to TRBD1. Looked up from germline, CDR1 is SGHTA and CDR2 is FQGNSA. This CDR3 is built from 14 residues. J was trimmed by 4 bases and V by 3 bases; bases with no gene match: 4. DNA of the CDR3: TGTGCCAGCAGCTTCGACAGGGGCCTCTATGGCTACACCTTC. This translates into CASSFDRGLYGYTF.

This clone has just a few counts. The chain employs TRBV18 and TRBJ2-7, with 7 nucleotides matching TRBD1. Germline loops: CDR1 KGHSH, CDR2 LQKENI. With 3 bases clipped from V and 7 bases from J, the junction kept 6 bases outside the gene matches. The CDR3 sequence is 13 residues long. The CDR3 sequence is CASSPLGGKEQYF. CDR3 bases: TGTGCCAGCTCACCTCTAGGGGGCAAAGAGCAGTACTTC.

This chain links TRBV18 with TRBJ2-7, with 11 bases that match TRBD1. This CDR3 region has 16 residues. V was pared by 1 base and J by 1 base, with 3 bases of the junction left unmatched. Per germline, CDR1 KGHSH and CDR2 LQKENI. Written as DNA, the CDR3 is TGTGCCAGCTCACCACTGGGACAGGGGGTTTCCTACGAGCAGTACTTC. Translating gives CASSPLGQGVSYEQYF.

The CDR3, as DNA: TGTGCCAGCAGACCCAGGGGGTACGAGCAGTACTTC. Its protein product is CASRPRGYEQYF. J is TRBJ2-7 and V is TRBV6-6, with 7 bases that match TRBD1. Unmatched junction bases numbered 3, after V lost 6 bases and J lost 4 bases. The CDR3 length is 12 residues. Germline CDR1 MNHNY, CDR2 SVGAGI (reference sequence).